The clone carrying this TCR beta chain turned up a few times. What it binds is not known. This sample stems from a study of OX40 agonist ivuxolimab in advanced cancers. Study observations and caveats: CD4+ T cells averaged fewer expanded clones than CD8+ T cells.

Clones were read by immunoSEQ multiplex PCR, and TCRdb kept only the in-frame ones, dropping some. The repertoire has some 50,000 clones, nearly 90% of them found once; the top ten carry less than 0.75%. Germline V gene lookup returns CDR1 LGHNA and CDR2 YNFKEQ. V was pared by 1 base and J by 6 bases, with 10 bases of the junction left unmatched. This CDR3 spans 17 amino acids. This specimen was CD4+ or CD8+ T cells sorted from blood, taken in a trial of the OX40 agonist ivuxolimab. The receptor comes from an adult with an advanced solid tumor such as melanoma, head and neck, liver or kidney cancer. The chain employs TRBV4-2 and TRBJ2-2, with 8 bases that match TRBD2. The CDR3 bases are TGTGCCAGCAGCCAAGTAGGGTCGGGAGGGCCGGCCGGGGAGCTGTTTTTT. This translates into CASSQVGSGGPAGELFF.